This T cell receptor beta chain came from a study of blood T cell repertoires in COVID-19. Study-wide background: Researchers got acute and convalescent COVID-19 samples from the United States, Italy and Spain. The cDNA or gDNA used as material had been derived from T cells, B-cell-depleted T cells, or PBMCs.

This clone was counted only a few times. Different DNA sequences within this sample yield the same CDR3. With 4 bases removed from V and 1 base from J, the gap between germline ends came to 8 bases. The length of the CDR3 is 13 residues. Germline lookup yields CDR1 SGHRS and CDR2 YFSETQ. In the authors' methods: Amplification of reference gene primers provided the estimated nucleated cell counts. The assay was immunoSEQ multiplex PCR, and TCRdb's table has in-frame clones only and misses some. That table is the source of V, J and clone size, and D and trimming were worked out from the DNA. Of 160,000 or so clones listed, roughly 90% are singletons.

The sequencing sample was made of peripheral blood. The sequence derives from a woman in her sixties or seventies with acute or convalescent COVID-19. The rearrangement links TRBV5-1 to TRBJ1-1; D might be TRBD1 (6 bases). CDR3 DNA sequence: TGCGCCAGCAGCCCGACAGGGAACACTGAAGCTTTCTTT. It translates to CASSPTGNTEAFF.